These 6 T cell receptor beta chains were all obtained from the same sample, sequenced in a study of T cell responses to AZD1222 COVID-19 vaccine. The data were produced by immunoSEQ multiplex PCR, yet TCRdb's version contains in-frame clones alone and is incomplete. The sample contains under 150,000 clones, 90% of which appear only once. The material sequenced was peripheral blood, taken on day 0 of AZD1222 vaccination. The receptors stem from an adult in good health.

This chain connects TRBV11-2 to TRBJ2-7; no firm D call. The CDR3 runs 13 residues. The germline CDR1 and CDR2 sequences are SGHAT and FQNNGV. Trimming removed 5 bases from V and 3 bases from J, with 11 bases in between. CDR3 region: CASSPVGGYEQYF. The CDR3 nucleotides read TGTGCCAGCAGCCCAGTGGGTGGCTACGAGCAGTACTTC.

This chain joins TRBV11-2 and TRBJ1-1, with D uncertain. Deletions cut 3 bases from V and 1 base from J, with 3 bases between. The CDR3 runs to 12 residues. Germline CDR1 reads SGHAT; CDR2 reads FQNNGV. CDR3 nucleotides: TGTGCCAGCAGCTTGGAGAACACTGAAGCTTTCTTT. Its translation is CASSLENTEAFF.

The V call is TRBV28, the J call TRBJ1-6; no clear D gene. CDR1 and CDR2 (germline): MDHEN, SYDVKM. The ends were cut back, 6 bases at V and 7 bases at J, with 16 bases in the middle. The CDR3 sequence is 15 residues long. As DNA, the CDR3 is TGTGCCAGCAGCCCCGCCTGGACGAGGAATTCACCCCTCCACTTT. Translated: CASSPAWTRNSPLHF.

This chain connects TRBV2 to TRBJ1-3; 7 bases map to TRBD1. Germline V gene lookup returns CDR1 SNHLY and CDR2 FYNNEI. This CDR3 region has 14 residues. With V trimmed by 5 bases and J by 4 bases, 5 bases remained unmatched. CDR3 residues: CASSLQGQGNTIYF. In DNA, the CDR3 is TGTGCCAGCAGTCTACAGGGGCAGGGAAACACCATATATTTT. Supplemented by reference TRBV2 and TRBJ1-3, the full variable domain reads EPEVTQTPSHQVTQMGQEVILRCVPISNHLYFYWYRQILGQKVEFLVSFYNNEISEKSEIFDDQFSVERPDGSNFTLKIRSTKLEDSAMYFCASSLQGQGNTIYFGEGSWLTVV.

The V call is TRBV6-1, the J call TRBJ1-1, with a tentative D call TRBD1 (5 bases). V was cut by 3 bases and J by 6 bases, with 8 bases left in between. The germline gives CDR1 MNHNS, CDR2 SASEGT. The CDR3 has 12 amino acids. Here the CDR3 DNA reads TGTGCCAGCAGTGAGTCAGGGTCTGAAGCTTTCTTT. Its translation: CASSESGSEAFF.

CDR3: CASSIGLQETQYF. DNA for the CDR3: TGTGCCAGTAGTATAGGGTTACAAGAGACCCAGTACTTC. The chain joins TRBV19 to TRBJ2-5; D call uncertain. This CDR3 region has 13 residues. The V end was cut by 1 base, the J end by 2 bases, with 5 bases between. Germline V gene sequence: CDR1 LNHDA, CDR2 SQIVND (reference sequence).